These 8 T cell receptor beta chains came from one sample sequenced in a study of cytomegalovirus exposure and HLA in healthy donors. Amplification used 60 Vbeta primers and 13 Jbeta primers. Sequenced by immunoSEQ multiplex PCR; TCRdb stores in-frame clones only, minus some. The table includes 180,000 or so clones, around 70% detected once. The sample comprised PBMCs. The receptors were sampled from a male donor in good health and CMV-seronegative.

This clone appeared a single time. The chain recombines TRBV5-4 with TRBJ1-4, with D unresolved. Per the germline V gene, CDR1 is SGHNT and CDR2 is YYREEE (reference sequence). The V gene lost 3 bases and the J gene lost 7 bases, with 13 bases spanning the gap. The CDR3 is 14 residues long. The CDR3 DNA sequence: TGTGCCAGCAGCTCCTCAGTGGAGGGTGAAAAACTGTTTTTT. Translated, it gives CASSSSVEGEKLFF.

This chain uses TRBV7-9 with TRBJ2-1, with a possible D match to TRBD1 (6 bases). From germline, CDR1 is SEHNR and CDR2 FQNEAQ (reference sequence). Trimming pared 0 bases from V and 10 bases from J, leaving 10 bases between. CDR3 length: 13 residues. CDR3 DNA: TGTGCCAGCAGCTTAGCTTACCAGGGGGAGCAGTTCTTC. The encoded protein is CASSLAYQGEQFF.

The chain couples TRBV4-2 to TRBJ2-1; no clear D gene. Germline lookup yields CDR1 LGHNA and CDR2 YNFKEQ. The CDR3 spans 17 residues. Trimming shortened V by 4 bases and J by 5 bases, and 21 bases separated the two germline ends. The CDR3 region has the DNA TGTGCCAGCAGCCTATTAGTCGCGAGCGAGAGCGACAATGAGCAGTTCTTC. This codes for CASSLLVASESDNEQFF.

This chain connects TRBV2 to TRBJ2-5, with 12 bases fitting TRBD1. Germline V gives CDR1 SNHLY, CDR2 FYNNEI. The J segment lost 5 bases and the V segment lost 6 bases, leaving 7 bases of the junction unmatched. The CDR3 spans 15 residues. The CDR3 DNA reads TGTGCCAGCAGCGAGGGACAGGGGGCATGGGAGACCCAGTACTTC. Amino acid sequence: CASSEGQGAWETQYF.

This chain joins TRBV4-2 and TRBJ1-4, with 10 bases that match TRBD1. V shed 4 bases and J 4 bases; nucleotides not matched to a gene: 6. The CDR3 contains 16 residues. The germline V gene has CDR1 LGHNA and CDR2 YNFKEQ. CDR3 loop: CASSRGGTGVNEKLFF. CDR3 nucleotide sequence: TGTGCCAGCAGCCGTGGGGGGACAGGGGTTAATGAAAAACTGTTTTTT.

The rearrangement uses TRBV5-4 and TRBJ1-1, with TRBD1 matching 9 bases. There are 15 residues in the CDR3. V shed 5 bases, J shed 0 bases, and the junction held 5 bases outside the gene matches. CDR1 is SGHNT and CDR2 is YYREEE in the germline V gene (reference sequence). Here the CDR3 reads CASSKGTGMNTEAFF. CDR3 in DNA: TGTGCCAGCAGTAAAGGGACAGGGATGAACACTGAAGCTTTCTTT.

Concerning this clone itself: The sample holds other DNA sequences that translate to the same CDR3. The chain links TRBV27 to TRBJ1-1; D not resolved. Germline V gene sequence: CDR1 MNHEY, CDR2 SMNVEV (reference sequence). CDR3 size: 13 residues. V lost 2 bases, J lost 1 base, and 5 bases lay in between. The CDR3 bases are TGTGCCAGCAGTTTAGGCCCGAACACTGAAGCTTTCTTT. This encodes CASSLGPNTEAFF.

The CDR3 DNA reads TGTGCCAGCAGCTTACAGGCGACCGGGGAGCTGTTTTTT. Its protein is CASSLQATGELFF. The chain carries TRBV11-1 and TRBJ2-2, with D hard to call. The CDR3 is 13 amino acids. Trimming removed 2 bases at V and 5 bases at J, with 6 bases between. Germline V gene lookup returns CDR1 SGHAT and CDR2 FQDESV (reference sequence).